Listed here are 22 T cell receptor delta chains from one sample, sequenced in a study of γδ T cells in repeated Plasmodium falciparum infection. Flow sorting of PBMC yielded separate Vgamma9/Vdelta2+ and Vdelta2-negative gammadelta T cell populations for bulk repertoire analysis. TCRdb fed the multiplex PCR reads into CATT to redo clone calling. The sample carries tens of thousands of delta-chain clones, 1.6% recorded once. The sequencing sample was made of gamma-delta T cells from blood. These receptors all stem from a pool of human donors (malaria-infected and uninfected, not separated).

In this sample, this clone turned up many times. Translating this DNA gives a protein that differs at residue 11 from the TCRdb one, which belongs to a much larger clone; a read error is likely, and the protein shown is this translation. The chain is built from TRDV1 and TRDJ1; TRDD3 might be the D (5 bases). V shed 6 bases and J shed 9 bases, with 32 bases lying between them. The CDR3 covers 18 residues. CDR1 is TSWWSYY and CDR2 is QGS in the germline V gene. CDR3 amino acids: CALGSILPLWRITKQLIF. The CDR3 bases are TGTGCTCTTGGTTCTATCTTACCTCTCTGGAGGATAACGAAGCAACTCATCTTT.

This clone was detected many times. For this DNA, TCRdb reports the protein of a much larger clone, which diverges at residue 16, most likely from a read error; the protein presented here is translated directly from the DNA. Called V gene: TRDV2; the J gene was not called; the tabulated D call, TRDD3, remains unverified against the DNA. Germline V gene lookup returns CDR1 GEAIGNYY and CDR2 EKD. CDR3 length: 18 residues. The CDR3 is CACDTLLRESLGVDKPIF. CDR3 bases: TGTGCCTGTGACACTCTCCTACGTGAGTCACTGGGGGTCGATAAACCCATCTTT.

About this clone: TCRdb has a much larger clone's protein, which differs at residue 15 from the translation of this DNA, likely because of a read error; what is shown is the protein translated from the DNA. The chain uses TRDV1 and TRDJ1; 12 nucleotides agree with TRDD3. V lost 0 bases, J lost 2 bases, and 22 bases stayed unmatched. The CDR3 has 23 amino acids. Germline loops: CDR1 TSWWSYY, CDR2 QGS. The CDR3 DNA is TGTGCTCTTGGGGAACTCCATCACCTCACTGGGGGATACCCCTGCTCCCCAACCGATAAACTCATCTTT. It translates to CALGELHHLTGGYPCSPTDKLIF.

This clone was picked up a small number of times. This is likely an artifact of a read error, given a far larger clone one base away. This CDR3 is also generated by other DNA sequences in the sample. The V call is TRDV1, the J call TRDJ1; 8 bases are shared with TRDD3. In the absence of a J gene in TCRdb, the DNA was matched to germline to assign it here. Germline values: CDR1 TSWWSYY, CDR2 QGS. CDR3 length: 23 residues. Germline trimming cut 3 bases from V and 0 bases from J; bases unmatched to any gene: 27. CDR3 DNA sequence: TGTGCTCTTGGGGACAACATTCCCACTCTGCCTGGGGGACCCCCGTCGTACACCGATAAACTCATCTTT. Translating gives CALGDNIPTLPGGPPSYTDKLIF.

This clone came up a few times. The TCRdb protein comes from a much larger clone and disagrees with this DNA's translation at residue 5, likely due to a read error; the protein given here is derived from the DNA. The chain combines TRDV1 with TRDJ1, with 9 bases matching TRDD3. The J gene, missing from TCRdb, was assigned here through DNA to germline matching. Germline V gene sequence: CDR1 TSWWSYY, CDR2 QGS. The CDR3 runs 23 residues. CDR3 in amino acids: CALGKLDLPWGIVPPLSTDKLIF. The CDR3 DNA sequence: TGTGCTCTTGGGAAACTTGACCTACCCTGGGGGATCGTACCTCCTTTGTCCACCGATAAACTCATCTTT.

This clone was observed a handful of times. This DNA translates differently at residue 4 from the TCRdb protein, which is that of a much larger clone; a read error is likely, and the protein shown is the DNA's own translation. This chain uses TRDV1 with TRDJ1, with D tentatively TRDD2 (5 bases). Trimming took 8 bases from V and 0 from J, leaving 16 bases between them. Germline-derived CDR1 and CDR2 are TSWWSYY and QGS. This CDR3 comprises 15 residues. The CDR3 here is CALRGPYTDTDKLIF. CDR3 in DNA: TGTGCTCTTAGGGGCCCCTACACGGACACCGATAAACTCATCTTT.

As concerns this clone: For this DNA, TCRdb reports the protein of a much larger clone, which diverges at residue 20, most likely from a read error; the protein presented here is translated directly from the DNA. The V gene is given as TRDV1, and no J gene call is available; no check of the table's D call, TRDD3, against the DNA was made. This CDR3 has 21 residues. CDR1 and CDR2 (germline): TSWWSYY, QGS. The CDR3 DNA is TGTGCTCTTGGGTCCCCTCCAGGGAAATACGGTTCTGGGGCCGACACCGATAAACTCACCTTT. Translated: CALGSPPGKYGSGADTDKLTF.

The genes are TRDV2 and TRDJ3; TRDD3 matches at 13 bases. TCRdb carries no J gene annotation; the J gene was assigned here by matching the DNA with germline. Germline V gene data show CDR1 as GEAIGNYY and CDR2 as EKD. The V gene end was trimmed by 4 bases and the J gene end by 5 bases; junction bases not matched to a gene: 7. The CDR3 has 18 amino acids. CDR3 region: CACDLLGDTLGDTRQMFF. CDR3 nucleotides: TGTGCCTGTGATCTACTGGGGGATACGCTGGGGGACACCCGACAGATGTTTTTC.

This clone was detected a few times. TCRdb pairs this DNA with a much larger clone's protein that differs at residue 17, likely a read error; the protein shown was translated from the DNA. The chain recombines TRDV1 with TRDJ1; 8 bases map to TRDD3. TCRdb is silent on the J gene; assignment here came from matching the DNA to germline. This CDR3 spans 25 amino acids. V was pared by 3 bases and J by 7 bases, with 40 bases of the junction left unmatched. CDR1 and CDR2 from the germline V gene are TSWWSYY and QGS. CDR3 residues: CALGEFQRGPSEKNWGVPSNSKLIF. In DNA, the CDR3 is TGTGCTCTTGGGGAGTTCCAGAGGGGGCCTTCCGAAAAAAACTGGGGGGTACCTTCCAACAGTAAACTCATCTTT.

In this sample, this clone turned up a few times. The protein that TCRdb holds for this DNA derives from a much larger clone and differs from the translated DNA at residue 4, which likely indicates a read error; the protein shown here is translated from the DNA. The CDR3 spells CALEKGSYGRVRLGYTDKLIF. The CDR3 DNA follows: TGTGCTCTTGAGAAAGGCTCCTACGGGAGAGTACGATTAGGGTACACCGATAAACTCATCTTT. The gene calls are TRDV1 and TRDJ1; TRDD2 is a possible D gene (6 bases). TCRdb records no J gene; here it was assigned by comparing the DNA to germline. Trimming removed 7 bases at V and 0 bases at J, with 33 bases between. This CDR3 has 21 amino acids. Germline V gene data show CDR1 as TSWWSYY and CDR2 as QGS.

Ten or more counts support this clone. The rearrangement joins TRDV2 to TRDJ1, with D unclear. The CDR3 covers 16 residues. Trimming pared 1 base from V and 0 bases from J, leaving 14 bases between. Germline assignment: CDR1 GEAIGNYY and CDR2 EKD. The CDR3 loop is CACDTLWEAHTDKLIF. Written as DNA, the CDR3 is TGTGCCTGTGACACTTTATGGGAGGCCCACACCGATAAACTCATCTTT.

This clone appeared many times. This may stem from a read error, because a much larger clone lies one nucleotide away. Other DNA sequences within the sample encode an identical CDR3. The chain is built from TRDV1 and TRDJ1, with D hard to call. The V and J ends lost 3 bases and 4 bases respectively, with 21 bases between them. The CDR3 runs 17 residues. Germline CDR1 and CDR2: TSWWSYY and QGS. In nucleotides, the CDR3 is TGTGCTCTTGGGGACACATTCCAGGGAGGGTACAACGATAAACTCATCTTT. Its translation: CALGDTFQGGYNDKLIF.

This clone has more than one count but fewer than ten. With only one base between it and a far larger clone, this is likely a read error. The same CDR3 also results from other DNA sequences found in this sample. This chain connects TRDV2 to TRDJ3; TRDD3 aligns across 10 bases. TCRdb is silent on the J gene; assignment here came from matching the DNA to germline. The germline V gene encodes CDR1 GEAIGNYY and CDR2 EKD. The CDR3 sequence is 21 residues long. J was trimmed by 2 bases and V by 1 base; bases with no gene match: 13. The CDR3 DNA follows: TGTGCCTGTGACACGGCCCTGTTGATCGGGGGATACGCCTGGGACACCCGACAGATGTTTTTC. It specifies CACDTALLIGGYAWDTRQMFF.

Concerning this clone: A far larger clone is only one base removed, so a read error is likely. Other DNA variants within this sample encode the same CDR3. This chain connects TRDV2 to TRDJ1; 11 bases are shared with TRDD3. TCRdb lists no J gene, so it was determined here by aligning the DNA to germline. The CDR3 is 24 residues long. With 3 bases clipped from V and 0 bases from J, the junction kept 29 bases outside the gene matches. Per germline, CDR1 GEAIGNYY and CDR2 EKD. The CDR3, as DNA: TGTGCCTGTGACCTCTTATCTCGACAACCACGGGCTGGGGGATACTCGCCGTACACCGATAAACTCATCTTT. Translating it yields CACDLLSRQPRAGGYSPYTDKLIF.

Remarks on this clone: This may stem from a read error, because a much larger clone lies one nucleotide away. V usage is TRDV1 and J usage is TRDJ1, with D hard to call. TCRdb does not report a J gene; here it was assigned by matching the DNA to germline references. Germline-derived CDR1 and CDR2 are TSWWSYY and QGS. The CDR3 contains 15 residues. In DNA form, the CDR3 reads TGTGCTCTTGGGAAACTTAGGCGGTACACCGATAAACTCATCTTT. Protein product: CALGKLRRYTDKLIF.

On this clone: The protein TCRdb lists belongs to a much larger clone and differs from this DNA's translation at residue 10, which points to a read error; the protein shown is made from the DNA. The chain links TRDV2 to TRDJ1, with 7 bases fitting TRDD3. The J gene, left out of TCRdb, was set here by checking the DNA against germline. Germline V gene data show CDR1 as GEAIGNYY and CDR2 as EKD. The CDR3 contains 17 residues. With V trimmed by 5 bases and J by 0 bases, 14 bases remained unmatched. DNA for the CDR3: TGTGCCTGTGTAGGGATCGCTCTGGGGGGCTACACCGATAAACTCATCTTT. Encoded protein: CACVGIALGGYTDKLIF.

This clone was found a few times. The translation of this DNA and the TCRdb protein of a much larger clone differ at residue 14, probably owing to a read error; the protein shown here is translated from the DNA. V and J are TRDV1 and TRDJ1, with 10 nucleotides matching TRDD3. TCRdb leaves out the J gene; it was filled in here by matching the DNA to germline. The CDR3 loop spans 19 amino acids. CDR1 and CDR2 from the germline V gene are TSWWSYY and QGS. After removal of 2 bases from V and 3 bases from J, the junction contained 15 bases not matched to a gene. DNA for the CDR3: TGTGCTCTTGGGGAAGGTCCTAGTAACTGGGGGATTTACGCCGATAAACTCATCTTT. Its translation is CALGEGPSNWGIYADKLIF.

A remark on this clone: It is likely a read error: a sequence one base away is far more abundant. Distinct nucleotide sequences in the sample also encode this CDR3. The chain links TRDV3 to TRDJ1; D perhaps matches TRDD3 (9 bases). Here the J gene was assigned by germline matching of the DNA, as TCRdb has none. CDR3 length: 21 amino acids. Germline lookup yields CDR1 TVYSNPD and CDR2 GDNSRS (reference sequence). Trimming stripped 3 bases from V and 0 bases from J, with 35 bases between. Here the CDR3 DNA reads TGTGCCTTCACCCACTTCCTACTCGGTCTAACGGGGGATACCTACACCGATAAACTCATCTTT. This codes for CAFTHFLLGLTGDTYTDKLIF.

This clone appeared a few times. TCRdb assigns this DNA the protein of a much larger clone, which departs from its translation at residue 5; this likely reflects a read error, and the protein shown comes from translating the DNA. The V call is TRDV2, the J call TRDJ1; 8 nucleotides line up with TRDD3. Germline CDR1 GEAIGNYY, CDR2 EKD. The junction had 8 bases not matched to a gene; V was cut back by 3 bases and J by 0 bases. CDR3 length equals 16 residues. CDR3 region: CACDGMGDSYTDKLIF. In DNA form, the CDR3 reads TGTGCCTGTGACGGAATGGGGGATTCTTACACCGATAAACTCATCTTT.

There are a few counts of this clone. A far larger clone lies a single base away; this is likely a read error. The identical CDR3 is also encoded by other nucleotide sequences in the sample. The chain carries TRDV1 and TRDJ1; the D gene is possibly TRDD3 (6 bases). TCRdb leaves out the J gene; it was filled in here by matching the DNA to germline. The length of the CDR3 is 20 residues. Germline assignment: CDR1 TSWWSYY and CDR2 QGS. CDR3 sequence reads: CALGESKSRSPGEYTDKLIF. CDR3 in DNA: TGTGCCCTTGGGGAATCGAAATCCCGCTCGCCTGGGGAGTACACCGATAAACTCATCTTT.

A word on this clone: This DNA's translation differs at residue 11 from TCRdb's protein, which comes from a much larger clone; a read error is likely, and the protein shown is translated from the DNA. The chain carries TRDV1 and TRDJ1; a possible D gene is TRDD3 (5 bases). The J gene is absent in TCRdb and was assigned here via DNA matching to germline. Between the trimmed V and J ends, which lost 2 bases and 1 base, there was a span of 26 bases. In germline, CDR1 is TSWWSYY, CDR2 QGS. The CDR3 runs 20 residues. The CDR3, as DNA: TGTGCTCTTGGGGAAAACAGCGGGCCATCCACGGGGGTCCTCACCGATAAACTCATCTTT. It is translated as CALGENSGPSTGVLTDKLIF.

This clone was recorded a few times. A read error is likely here: a far larger clone is one base away. At the DNA level, this CDR3 is encoded by other sequences in the same sample as well. J is TRDJ1 and V is TRDV1, with 7 nucleotides matching TRDD3. TCRdb does not report a J gene; here it was assigned by matching the DNA to germline references. In germline, CDR1 is TSWWSYY, CDR2 QGS. CDR3 length: 25 residues. The CDR3 nucleotides read TGTGCCCTTGGGGACCCAGCCTACACCCATACTGGGGTCTTAAAGCCTGGTGGTCACACCGATAAACTCATCTTT. This gives the protein CALGDPAYTHTGVLKPGGHTDKLIF.